This TCR beta chain was identified during a study of blood T cells in healthy people across ages. The second PCR ran roughly 6 to 11 cycles with a sample-barcoded 5' primer and J-beta primers. One entry per CDR3 protein results from TCRdb running MiXCR on the 5' RACE reads. The sample has roughly 1.7 million distinct CDR3 sequences; 30% to 35% are singletons. Germline values: CDR1 LGHNA, CDR2 YNFKEQ. The CDR3 consists of 17 residues. Trimming stripped 4 bases from V and 6 bases from J, with 23 bases between. Study-wide points: There was a strong correlation between TCR beta diversity and naive T cell percentage.

Worth noting for this clonotype: The antigen is unknown.

This clonotype originated in a young woman in good health. The chain is built from TRBV4-2 and TRBJ2-3; D is possibly TRBD2 (6 bases). What was sequenced was blood. The CDR3 DNA reads TGTGCCAGCAGCCGAGAAATCGCTAGCGAGGAGGGGGATACGCAGTATTTT. Its translation: CASSREIASEEGDTQYF.